This T cell receptor (beta chain) emerged from a study of radiation and T cells in renal cell carcinoma. The protocol was immunoSEQ multiplex PCR, while the TCRdb copy is restricted to in-frame clones and leaves out a portion. The sample lists about 140,000 clones, over 65% occurring once. The germline V gene has CDR1 SGHRS and CDR2 YFSETQ. Trimming took off 3 bases at V and 7 bases at J, with 20 bases between the two ends. The CDR3 is 15 residues long. Time point given: baseline pretreatment blood. The sample's treatment: 15 Gy SBRT to primary tumor, nephrectomy 4 weeks later. The sample in question was blood, obtained from a patient whose treatment included radiotherapy and nephrectomy. V gene TRBV5-1 combines with J gene TRBJ2-7, with D tentatively TRBD2 (5 bases). This receptor was obtained from a woman in her fifties or sixties with renal cell carcinoma. CDR3 nucleotide sequence: TGCGCCAGCAGCTCAACAAATACCGTTCCGGGGGAGCAGTACTTC. Translation: CASSSTNTVPGEQYF. Drawing the rest from reference TRBV5-1 and TRBJ2-7, the complete variable domain is KAGVTQTPRYLIKTRGQQVTLSCSPISGHRSVSWYQQTPGQGLQFLFEYFSETQRNKGNFPGRFSGRQFSNSRSEMNVSTLELGDSALYLCASSSTNTVPGEQYFGPGTRLTVT.